This T cell receptor (beta chain) was captured in a study of vaccination and CD4 T cells after COVID-19. Across the whole study: Median draw time for post-COVID samples was 80 to 110 days post-diagnosis (range 35 to 161).

Sample time point: late sampling 161 to 241 days after vaccination in a few convalescent patients. Looked up from germline, CDR1 is SGHTA and CDR2 is FQGNSA. V was pared by 5 bases and J by 4 bases, with 21 bases between. The CDR3 consists of 16 residues. TCRdb re-called the PCR reads through MiXCR, storing one row per CDR3 protein. The sample consists of over 25,000 distinct CDR3 sequences, roughly 50% of them appearing once. The TCR was taken from a human donor who had recovered from COVID-19. The chain is built from TRBV7-2 and TRBJ2-7; TRBD2 might be the D (6 bases). This specimen consisted of CD4+ T cells from blood, obtained about 7 months after SARS-CoV-2 vaccination. CDR3 coding DNA: TGTGCCAGCAGCCTTCAAGGCCCCGCCGGGGGTTACGAGCAGTACTTC. Its translation is CASSLQGPAGGYEQYF.